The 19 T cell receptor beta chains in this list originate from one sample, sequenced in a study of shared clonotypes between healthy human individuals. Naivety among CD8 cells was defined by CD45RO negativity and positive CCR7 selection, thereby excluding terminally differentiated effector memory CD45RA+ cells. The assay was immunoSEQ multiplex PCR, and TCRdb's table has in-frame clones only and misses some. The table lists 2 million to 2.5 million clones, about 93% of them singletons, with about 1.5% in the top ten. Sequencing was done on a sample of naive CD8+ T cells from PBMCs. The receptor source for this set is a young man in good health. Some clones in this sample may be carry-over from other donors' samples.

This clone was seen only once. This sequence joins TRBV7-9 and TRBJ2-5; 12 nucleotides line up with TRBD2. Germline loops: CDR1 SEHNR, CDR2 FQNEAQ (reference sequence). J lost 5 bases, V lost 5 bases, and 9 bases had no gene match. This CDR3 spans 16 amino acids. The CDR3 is CASSPGLAGLGETQYF. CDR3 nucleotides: TGTGCCAGCAGCCCGGGACTAGCGGGCCTCGGGGAGACCCAGTACTTC.

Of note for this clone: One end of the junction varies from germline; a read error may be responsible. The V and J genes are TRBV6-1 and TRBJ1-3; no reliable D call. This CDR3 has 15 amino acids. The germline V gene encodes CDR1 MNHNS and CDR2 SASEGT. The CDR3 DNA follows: TGTGCCATCAGTGAGAGGGAAGCCTCTGGAAACACCATATATTTT. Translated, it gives CAISEREASGNTIYF.

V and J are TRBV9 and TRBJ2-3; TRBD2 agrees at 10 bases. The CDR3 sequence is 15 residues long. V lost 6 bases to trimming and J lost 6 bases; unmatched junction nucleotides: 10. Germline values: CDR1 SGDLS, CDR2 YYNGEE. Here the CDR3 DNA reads TGTGCCAGCAACCCAACTAGCGGGATCGTCGATACGCAGTATTTT. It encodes CASNPTSGIVDTQYF.

This CDR3 reads CATSLGTGAPSYQPQHF. The CDR3 nucleotides read TGTGCCACCTCCTTGGGGACAGGGGCCCCGAGTTATCAGCCCCAGCATTTT. V gene TRBV19 combines with J gene TRBJ1-5; 10 bases map to TRBD1. CDR1 and CDR2 from the germline V gene are LNHDA and SQIVND (reference sequence). The V segment lost 10 bases and the J segment 5 bases; nucleotides outside the gene matches: 17. The CDR3 loop spans 17 amino acids.

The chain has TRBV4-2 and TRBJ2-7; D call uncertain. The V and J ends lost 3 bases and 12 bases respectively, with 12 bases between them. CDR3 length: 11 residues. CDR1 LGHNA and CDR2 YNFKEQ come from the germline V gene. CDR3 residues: CASSQLGLSYF. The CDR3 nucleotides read TGTGCCAGCAGCCAGTTGGGCCTCTCGTACTTC.

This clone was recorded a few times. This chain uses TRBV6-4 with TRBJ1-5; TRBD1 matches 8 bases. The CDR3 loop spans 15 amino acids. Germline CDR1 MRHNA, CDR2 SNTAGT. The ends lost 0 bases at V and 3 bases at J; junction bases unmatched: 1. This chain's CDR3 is CASSDSDRDNQPQHF. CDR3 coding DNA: TGTGCCAGCAGTGACTCGGACAGGGACAATCAGCCCCAGCATTTT.

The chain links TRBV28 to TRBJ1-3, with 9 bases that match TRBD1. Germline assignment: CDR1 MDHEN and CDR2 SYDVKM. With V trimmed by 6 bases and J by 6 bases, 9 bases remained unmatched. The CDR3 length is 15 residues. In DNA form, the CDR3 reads TGTGCCAGCAGCCCGAACAGGGGGCGCCCAAACACCATATATTTT. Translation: CASSPNRGRPNTIYF.

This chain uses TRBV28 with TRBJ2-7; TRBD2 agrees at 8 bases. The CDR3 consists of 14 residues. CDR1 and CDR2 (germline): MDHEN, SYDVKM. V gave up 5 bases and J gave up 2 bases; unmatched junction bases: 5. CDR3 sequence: CASSGLAGPYEQYF. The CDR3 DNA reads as TGTGCCAGCAGTGGGTTAGCGGGGCCCTACGAGCAGTACTTC.

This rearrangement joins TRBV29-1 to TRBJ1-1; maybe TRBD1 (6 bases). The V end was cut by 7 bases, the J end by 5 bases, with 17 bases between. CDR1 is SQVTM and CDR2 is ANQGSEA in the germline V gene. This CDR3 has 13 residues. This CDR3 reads CSAWGGARTEAFF. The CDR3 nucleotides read TGCAGCGCCTGGGGGGGGGCGCGGACTGAAGCTTTCTTT.

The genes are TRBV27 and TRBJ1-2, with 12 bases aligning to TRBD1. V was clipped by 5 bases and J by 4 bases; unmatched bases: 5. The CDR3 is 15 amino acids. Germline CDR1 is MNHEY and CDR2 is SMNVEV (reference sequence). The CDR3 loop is CASSPGTGGLYGYTF. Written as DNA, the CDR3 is TGTGCCAGCAGTCCCGGGACAGGGGGCCTCTATGGCTACACCTTC.

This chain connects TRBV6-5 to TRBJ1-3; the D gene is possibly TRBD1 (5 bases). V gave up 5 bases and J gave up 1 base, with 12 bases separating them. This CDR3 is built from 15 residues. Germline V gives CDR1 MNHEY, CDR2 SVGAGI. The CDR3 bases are TGTGCCAGCAGTCCCACGACAGTATCTGGAAACACCATATATTTT. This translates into CASSPTTVSGNTIYF.

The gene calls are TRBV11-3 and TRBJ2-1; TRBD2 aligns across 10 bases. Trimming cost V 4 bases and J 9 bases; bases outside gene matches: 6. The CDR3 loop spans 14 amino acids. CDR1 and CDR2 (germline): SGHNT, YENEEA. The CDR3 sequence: CASSSPWTSGEQFF. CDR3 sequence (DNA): TGTGCCAGCAGCTCACCGTGGACTAGCGGTGAGCAGTTCTTC. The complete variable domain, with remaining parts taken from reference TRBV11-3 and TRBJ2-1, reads EAGVVQSPRYKIIEKKQPVAFWCNPISGHNTLYWYLQNLGQGPELLIRYENEEAVDDSQLPKDRFSAERLKGVDSTLKIQPAELGDSAVYLCASSSPWTSGEQFFGPGTRLTVL.

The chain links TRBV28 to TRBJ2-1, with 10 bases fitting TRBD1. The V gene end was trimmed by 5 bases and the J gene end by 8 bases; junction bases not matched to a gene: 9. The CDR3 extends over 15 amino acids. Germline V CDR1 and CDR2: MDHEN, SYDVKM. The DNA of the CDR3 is TGTGCCAGCAGTCCACGGGACAGGGGTACACATGAGCAGTTCTTC. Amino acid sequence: CASSPRDRGTHEQFF. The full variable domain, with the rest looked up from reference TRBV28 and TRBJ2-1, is DVKVTQSSRYLVKRTGEKVFLECVQDMDHENMFWYRQDPGLGLRLIYFSYDVKMKEKGDIPEGYSVSREKKERFSLILESASTNQTSMYLCASSPRDRGTHEQFFGPGTRLTVL.

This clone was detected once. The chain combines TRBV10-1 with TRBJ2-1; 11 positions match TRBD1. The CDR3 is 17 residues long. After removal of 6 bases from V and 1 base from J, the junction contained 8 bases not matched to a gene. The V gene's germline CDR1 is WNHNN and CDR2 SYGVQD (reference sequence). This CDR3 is CASRSPGTGGSYNEQFF. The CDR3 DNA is TGCGCCAGCAGGAGCCCTGGGACAGGGGGATCCTACAATGAGCAGTTCTTC.

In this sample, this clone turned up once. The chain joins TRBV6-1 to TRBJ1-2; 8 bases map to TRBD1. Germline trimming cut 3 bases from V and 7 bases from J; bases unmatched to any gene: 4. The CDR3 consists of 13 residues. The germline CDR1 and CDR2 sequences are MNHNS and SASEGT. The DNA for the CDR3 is TGTGCCAGCAGTGACCCAGGGGGCTCTGGCTACACCTTC. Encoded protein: CASSDPGGSGYTF.

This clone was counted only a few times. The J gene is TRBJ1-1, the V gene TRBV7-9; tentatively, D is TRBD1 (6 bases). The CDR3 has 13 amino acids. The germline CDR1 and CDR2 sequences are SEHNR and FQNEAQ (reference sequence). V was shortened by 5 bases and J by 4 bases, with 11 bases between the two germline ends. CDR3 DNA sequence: TGTGCCAGCAGCCCGAGGGGGGTCACTGAAGCTTTCTTT. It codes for CASSPRGVTEAFF.

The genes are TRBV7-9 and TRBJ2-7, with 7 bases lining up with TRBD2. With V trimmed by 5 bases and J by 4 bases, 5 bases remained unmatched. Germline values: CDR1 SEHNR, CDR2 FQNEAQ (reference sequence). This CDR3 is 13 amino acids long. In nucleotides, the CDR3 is TGTGCCAGCAGCCATAAGGGACTATACGAGCAGTACTTC. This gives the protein CASSHKGLYEQYF.

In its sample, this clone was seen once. CDR3 in DNA: TGTGCCAGCAGTTACCGGGAGCTGTTTTTT. Protein product: CASSYRELFF. V is TRBV6-6 and J is TRBJ2-2, with no clear D. CDR1 MNHNY and CDR2 SVGAGI come from the germline V gene (reference sequence). The CDR3 has 10 residues. V shed 2 bases and J shed 9 bases, with 1 base lying between them.

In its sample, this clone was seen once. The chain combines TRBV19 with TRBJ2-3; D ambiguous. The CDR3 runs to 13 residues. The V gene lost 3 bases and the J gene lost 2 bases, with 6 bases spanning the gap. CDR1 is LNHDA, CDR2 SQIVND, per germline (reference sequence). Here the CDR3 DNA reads TGTGCCAGTAGTATTACTCCCACAGATACGCAGTATTTT. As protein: CASSITPTDTQYF.